This record looks at one TCR beta chain sequence and its context. A junction boundary mismatches the germline segment, possibly from a read error. It was with 60 Vbeta and 13 Jbeta primers that the PCR ran. Per the authors' pipeline: The count from a later analysis was tens of millions of unique TCR beta chains, 9.5 million to 11 million of them shared. Data came from immunoSEQ multiplex PCR; TCRdb stores just in-frame clones and leaves some out. For V, J and clone size, that table is used; D and trimming come from the DNA. Among about 100,000 clones listed, under 80% were seen once. CDR3 length equals 15 residues. Germline-derived CDR1 and CDR2 are MNHNY and SVGAGI (reference sequence). This record belongs to a study of cytomegalovirus exposure and HLA in healthy donors.

Sequencing input: PBMCs. The chain couples TRBV6-6 to TRBJ2-1; TRBD2 agrees at 7 bases. The sequence derives from a man aged 40-49 years in good health and CMV-seronegative. CDR3 nucleotides: TGTGCCATCAGTGAGTCAGCGGGATCCTACAATGAGCAGTTCTTC. It codes for CAISESAGSYNEQFF.